Shown below are 15 T cell receptor beta chains from a single sample sequenced in a study of T cells after yellow fever vaccination (dated 2019 in TCRdb). Libraries came from 5' RACE. Sequencing was carried out with an Illumina NovaSeq 6000. TCRdb cleaned the public reads at Q25 with fastp, built clones with MiXCR and kept in-frame beta chains. Here each entry gathers all rows of one CDR3 protein and keeps the most common genes and DNA. This sample has about 350,000 distinct CDR3 sequences in its table, and approximately 13% of those were observed once. The ten most abundant clones make up about 3% of the sample. Taken with the paper, the label for treatment or condition translates to: live attenuated yellow fever vaccine strain. The sequences come from CD4+ T cells sorted from PBMCs, collected 15 days after the yellow fever booster vaccination. These receptors were taken from a man between 18 and 35 years old who received the YFV17D yellow fever vaccine.

This clonotype was picked up a small number of times. This chain links TRBV7-8 with TRBJ2-3; 9 bases align to TRBD2. V lost 3 bases and J lost 5; bases outside the gene matches: 6. The CDR3 runs to 15 residues. Germline V CDR1 and CDR2: SGHVS, FQNEAQ. CDR3 in amino acids: CASSLGTSRLDTQYF. The CDR3 DNA reads TGTGCCAGCAGCTTGGGGACTAGCCGACTAGATACGCAGTATTTT.

This sequence joins TRBV5-1 and TRBJ1-1, with D maybe TRBD1 (6 bases). The V end lost 3 bases, the J end lost 3 bases, and 12 bases lay between the germline ends. From germline, CDR1 is SGHRS and CDR2 YFSETQ. The CDR3 length is 14 residues. DNA for the CDR3: TGCGCCAGCAGCTGGGCCGCAGGGGACACTGAAGCTTTCTTT. This translates into CASSWAAGDTEAFF.

This chain uses TRBV12-3 or TRBV12-4 with TRBJ1-6; no definite D call. This CDR3 has 11 amino acids. V was pared by 8 bases and J by 13 bases, with 12 bases between. The CDR3 region is CASGGRGPLHF. CDR3 in DNA: TGTGCCAGCGGTGGCCGTGGGCCCCTCCACTTT.

This clonotype was detected a few times. V gene TRBV12-3 or TRBV12-4 combines with J gene TRBJ1-1; 8 nucleotides match TRBD1. Losses at the gene ends were 5 bases for V and 5 bases for J; bases not matched to a gene: 13. The CDR3 runs to 16 residues. The CDR3 here is CASSPLFGQGGTEAFF. The CDR3 bases are TGTGCCAGCAGTCCATTATTCGGACAGGGAGGGACTGAAGCTTTCTTT.

Only a few counts were recorded for this clonotype. This chain uses TRBV15 with TRBJ1-6; D is perhaps TRBD1 (5 bases). The V end lost 5 bases, the J end lost 10 bases, and 15 bases lay between the germline ends. The CDR3 loop spans 14 amino acids. CDR1 is LNHNV, CDR2 YYDKDF, per germline (reference sequence). Here the CDR3 reads CATSGGAGKSPLHF. The CDR3 region has the DNA TGTGCCACCAGCGGGGGAGCAGGGAAATCACCCCTCCACTTT.

The V call is TRBV10-3, the J call TRBJ2-3, with D perhaps matching TRBD1 or TRBD2 (5 bases each). There are 14 residues in the CDR3. The germline gives CDR1 ENHRY, CDR2 SYGVKD. Trimming cost V 5 bases and J 3 bases, with 12 bases left between them. DNA for the CDR3: TGTGCCATCAGTTCCACGGGGCAGACAGATACGCAGTATTTT. It translates to CAISSTGQTDTQYF.

The CDR3 DNA is TGCGCCAGCAGCCAAGTGTCGGCGGGACCGGATGGCTACACCTTC. Its translation is CASSQVSAGPDGYTF. V is TRBV4-3 and J is TRBJ1-2; a weak D match, TRBD1 (5 bases). This CDR3 has 15 residues. Trimming took 1 base from V and 6 from J, leaving 15 bases between them. From germline, CDR1 is LGHNA and CDR2 YSLEER.

The chain couples TRBV7-2 to TRBJ1-2, with a possible D match to TRBD1 (6 bases). This CDR3 is 16 amino acids long. Trimming took off 3 bases at V and 3 bases at J, with 17 bases between the two ends. Germline lookup yields CDR1 SGHTA and CDR2 FQGNSA. The CDR3 DNA is TGTGCCAGCAGCTTGGGGGGTACAGGGATCGACTATGGCTACACCTTC. It yields the protein CASSLGGTGIDYGYTF.

This chain joins TRBV4-1 and TRBJ1-2, with unresolved D. V was trimmed by 5 bases and J by 6 bases, leaving 16 bases between them. Germline assignment: CDR1 MGHRA and CDR2 YSYEKL. This CDR3 has 14 amino acids. The CDR3 nucleotides are TGCGCCAGCAGCTTCCTAGGCCTGGGAGATGGCTACACCTTC. Protein: CASSFLGLGDGYTF.

The gene calls are TRBV4-3 and TRBJ2-2; D is possibly TRBD2 (6 bases). There are 15 residues in the CDR3. Trimming removed 0 bases from V and 5 bases from J, with 10 bases in between. Germline V gives CDR1 LGHNA, CDR2 YSLEER. The CDR3 reads CASSQEGGRTGELFF. The CDR3 DNA sequence: TGCGCCAGCAGCCAAGAGGGGGGTCGAACCGGGGAGCTGTTTTTT.

This clonotype was seen more than once but under ten times. The chain uses TRBV28 and TRBJ1-6, with TRBD1 matching over 8 bases. V gave up 7 bases and J gave up 7 bases; unmatched junction bases: 15. The CDR3 runs to 17 residues. Germline V gene lookup returns CDR1 MDHEN and CDR2 SYDVKM. The CDR3 region has the DNA TGTGCCAGCACCCTCCCCCCGCGACAGGGGATAAATTCACCCCTCCACTTT. Its translation: CASTLPPRQGINSPLHF.

This clonotype was recorded once. CDR3 DNA sequence: TGTGCCAGCAGCTCAGACCCTTACACAGGGCGACTGTTTTTT. Its translation is CASSSDPYTGRLFF. The J gene is TRBJ1-4, the V gene TRBV7-9, with D tentatively TRBD1 (6 bases). The germline V gene has CDR1 SEHNR and CDR2 FQNEAQ (reference sequence). V lost 4 bases, J lost 13 bases, and 19 bases lay in between. This CDR3 is 14 amino acids long. The variable domain in full, completed from reference TRBV7-9 and TRBJ1-4, reads DTGVSQNPRHKITKRGQNVTFRCDPISEHNRLYWYRQTLGQGPEFLTYFQNEAQLEKSRLLSDRFSAERPKGSFSTLEIQRTEQGDSAMYLCASSSDPYTGRLFFGSGTQLSVL.

This clonotype was recorded a few times. The chain combines TRBV7-8 with TRBJ1-5, with D unclear. Trimming removed 0 bases at V and 0 bases at J, with 6 bases between. The germline V gene encodes CDR1 SGHVS and CDR2 FQNEAQ. CDR3 length: 15 amino acids. The CDR3 DNA reads TGTGCCAGCAGCTTAGCTTGGGATAGCAATCAGCCCCAGCATTTT. As protein: CASSLAWDSNQPQHF.

This chain links TRBV30 with TRBJ1-6; 7 positions match TRBD1. The CDR3 has 14 amino acids. Germline CDR1 and CDR2: GTSNPN and SVGIG (reference sequence). J lost 10 bases, V lost 1 base, and 7 bases had no gene match. The CDR3 protein is CAWSEGQLVSPLHF. CDR3 DNA sequence: TGTGCCTGGAGTGAGGGACAGTTAGTCTCACCCCTCCACTTT.

This chain joins TRBV4-3 and TRBJ2-5, with D possibly being TRBD2 (6 bases). The CDR3 extends over 13 amino acids. CDR1 LGHNA and CDR2 YSLEER come from the germline V gene. Here the CDR3 reads CATPAGRQETQYF. The CDR3 DNA reads as TGCGCAACCCCGGCGGGGCGCCAAGAGACCCAGTACTTC.